The clone carrying this T cell receptor beta chain was seen a few times. Its antigen is undetermined. What was sequenced were expressed TCRB transcripts, since all of the isolated RNA had been reverse transcribed. Approximately 3.5 million reads, on average, came from each naive, central memory and regulatory T cell sample. Using immunoSEQ multiplex PCR, the repertoire was profiled, and TCRdb retains in-frame clones only, with some absent. The table includes 350,000 to 400,000 clones, roughly 15% detected once. This sample was taken from a study of beta chain features in type 1 diabetes. Across the whole study: Cell yields, age and gender were similar between patients and healthy donors. Whole-study findings and limits: TCRB CDR3s were moderately but significantly shorter in Type 1 diabetes patients in all four CD4+ subsets.

Germline-derived CDR1 and CDR2 are SGHNT and YYREEE (reference sequence). J gave up 5 bases and V 5 bases, and 10 bases lay outside the gene matches. CDR3 length: 15 amino acids. The clonotype was recovered from a woman younger than 30 in good health. The sample consisted of naive CD4+ T cells from blood. The chain employs TRBV5-4 and TRBJ2-1; 7 bases fit TRBD1. The CDR3: CASRKRVDRDNEQFF. CDR3 in DNA: TGTGCCAGCAGAAAACGGGTTGACAGGGACAATGAGCAGTTCTTC.